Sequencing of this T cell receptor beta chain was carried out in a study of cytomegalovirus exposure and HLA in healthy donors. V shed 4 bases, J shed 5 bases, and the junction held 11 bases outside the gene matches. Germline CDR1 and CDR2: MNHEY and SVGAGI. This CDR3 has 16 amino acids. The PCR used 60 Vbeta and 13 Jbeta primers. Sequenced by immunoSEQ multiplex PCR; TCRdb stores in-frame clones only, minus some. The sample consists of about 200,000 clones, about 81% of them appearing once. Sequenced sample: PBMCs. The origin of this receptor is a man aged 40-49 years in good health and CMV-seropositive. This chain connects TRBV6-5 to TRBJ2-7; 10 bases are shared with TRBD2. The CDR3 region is CASSWVRSGRGNEQYF. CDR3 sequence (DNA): TGTGCCAGCAGTTGGGTGAGAAGCGGGAGGGGCAACGAGCAGTACTTC.